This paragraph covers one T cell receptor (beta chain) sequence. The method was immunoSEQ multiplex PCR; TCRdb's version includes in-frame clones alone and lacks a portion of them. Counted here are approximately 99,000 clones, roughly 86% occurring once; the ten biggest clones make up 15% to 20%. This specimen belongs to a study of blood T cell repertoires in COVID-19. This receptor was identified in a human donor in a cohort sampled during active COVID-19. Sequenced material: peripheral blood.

In DNA form, the CDR3 reads TGCGCCAGCAGCCAACAAAACCCCGGGGAGACCCAGTACTTC. Its protein is CASSQQNPGETQYF. The rearrangement joins TRBV4-1 to TRBJ2-5; D ambiguous. V lost 2 bases and J lost 5, with 12 bases in between. This CDR3 comprises 14 residues. Germline-derived CDR1 and CDR2 are MGHRA and YSYEKL.